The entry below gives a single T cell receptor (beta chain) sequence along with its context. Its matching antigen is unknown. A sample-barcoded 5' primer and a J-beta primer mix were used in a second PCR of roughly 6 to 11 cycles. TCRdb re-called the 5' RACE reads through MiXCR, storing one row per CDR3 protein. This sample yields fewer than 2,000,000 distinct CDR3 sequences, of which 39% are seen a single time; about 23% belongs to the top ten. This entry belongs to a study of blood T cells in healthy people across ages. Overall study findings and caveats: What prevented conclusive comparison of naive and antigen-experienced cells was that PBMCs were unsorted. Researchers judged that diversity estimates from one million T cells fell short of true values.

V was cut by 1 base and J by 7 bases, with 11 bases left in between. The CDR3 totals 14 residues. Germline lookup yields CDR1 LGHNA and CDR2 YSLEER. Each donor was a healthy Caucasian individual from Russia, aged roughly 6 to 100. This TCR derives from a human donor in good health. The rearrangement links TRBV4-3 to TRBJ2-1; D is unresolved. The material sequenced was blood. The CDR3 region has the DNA TGCGCCAGCAGCCAAGTCGGAGAGAGGAATGAGCAGTTCTTC. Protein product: CASSQVGERNEQFF.